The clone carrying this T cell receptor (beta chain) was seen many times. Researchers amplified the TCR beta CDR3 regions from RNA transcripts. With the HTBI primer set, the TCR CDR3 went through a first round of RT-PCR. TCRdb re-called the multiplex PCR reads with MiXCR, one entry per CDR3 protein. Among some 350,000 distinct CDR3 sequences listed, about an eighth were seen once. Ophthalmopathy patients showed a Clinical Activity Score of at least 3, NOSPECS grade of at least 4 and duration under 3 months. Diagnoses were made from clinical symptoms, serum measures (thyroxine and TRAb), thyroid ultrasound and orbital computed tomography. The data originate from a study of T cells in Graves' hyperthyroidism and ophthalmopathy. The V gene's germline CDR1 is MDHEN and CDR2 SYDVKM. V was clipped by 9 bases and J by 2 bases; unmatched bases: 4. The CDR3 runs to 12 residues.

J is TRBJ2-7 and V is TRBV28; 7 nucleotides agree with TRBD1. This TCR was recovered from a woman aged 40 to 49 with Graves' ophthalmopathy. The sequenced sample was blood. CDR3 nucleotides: TGTGCCAGTGGGGACAGAACCTACGAGCAGTACTTC. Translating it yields CASGDRTYEQYF. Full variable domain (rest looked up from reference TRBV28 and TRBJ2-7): DVKVTQSSRYLVKRTGEKVFLECVQDMDHENMFWYRQDPGLGLRLIYFSYDVKMKEKGDIPEGYSVSREKKERFSLILESASTNQTSMYLCASGDRTYEQYFGPGTRLTVT.